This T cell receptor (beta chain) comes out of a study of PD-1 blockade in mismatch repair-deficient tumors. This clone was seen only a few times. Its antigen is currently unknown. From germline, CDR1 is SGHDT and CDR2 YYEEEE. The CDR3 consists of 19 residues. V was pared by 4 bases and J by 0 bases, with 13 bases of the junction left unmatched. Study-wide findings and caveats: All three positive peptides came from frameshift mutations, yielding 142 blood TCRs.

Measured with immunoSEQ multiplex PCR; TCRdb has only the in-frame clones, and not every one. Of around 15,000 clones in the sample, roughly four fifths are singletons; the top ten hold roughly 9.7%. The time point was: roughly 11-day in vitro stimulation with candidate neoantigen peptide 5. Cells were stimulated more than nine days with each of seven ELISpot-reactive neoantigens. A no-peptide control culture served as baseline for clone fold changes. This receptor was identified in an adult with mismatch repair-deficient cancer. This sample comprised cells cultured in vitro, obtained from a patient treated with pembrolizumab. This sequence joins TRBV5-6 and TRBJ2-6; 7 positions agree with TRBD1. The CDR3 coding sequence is TGTGCCAGCAGCCTCAACAGGGGAAAGGGGTTCTCTGGGGCCAACGTCCTGACTTTC. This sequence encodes CASSLNRGKGFSGANVLTF.